This section outlines one TCR beta chain sequence together with its context. This record comes from a study of blood T cell repertoires in COVID-19. Study context: COVID-19 samples, acute and convalescent, were from the United States, Italy and Spain. Sample material is recorded as cDNA or gDNA derived from T cells, B-cell-depleted T cells, or PBMCs.

Germline loops: CDR1 SGHDT, CDR2 YYEEEE. Unmatched junction bases numbered 7, after V lost 2 bases and J lost 3 bases. This CDR3 contains 15 residues. As processed by the authors: Amplification with reference gene primers provided the estimates of nucleated cell counts. TCRdb's table, derived via immunoSEQ multiplex PCR, lists solely in-frame clones and lacks some. The V and J calls and clone size are taken from that table; D and trimming were inferred from the DNA. The sample consists of approximately 210,000 clones, approximately 82% of them appearing once. This sequence was found in a man between 50 and 59 years old with active or convalescent COVID-19. The chain combines TRBV5-6 with TRBJ1-2; the match to TRBD1 covers 7 bases. The sequenced sample consisted of peripheral blood. For the CDR3, the DNA is TGTGCCAGCAGCTTCGGGACAGATAGGGACTATGGCTACACCTTC. Amino acid sequence: CASSFGTDRDYGYTF.